This entry describes one TCR beta chain. Antigen: not known. V lost 5 bases and J 10 bases, leaving 20 bases between the germline ends. Germline V gives CDR1 MGHRA, CDR2 YSYEKL. The CDR3 covers 14 residues. The data are from a study of graft-versus-host responses after intestinal transplantation. About the research overall: Every recipient had anti-thymocyte globulin induction and around 3 years of tacrolimus plus steroids.

The data were produced by immunoSEQ multiplex PCR, yet TCRdb's version contains in-frame clones alone and is incomplete. The sample lists more than 95,000 clones; over 75% were seen once. The gene calls are TRBV4-1 and TRBJ1-2; D may be TRBD1 (6 bases). The sequence was obtained from a human donor who received an intestinal transplant. The sequences come from unstimulated CD4+ T cells sorted from spleen or lymph node cells, collected before intestinal transplant. The CDR3 sequence: CASSSRQVVGDYTF. For the CDR3, the DNA is TGCGCCAGCAGCTCCCGACAGGTAGTAGGTGACTACACCTTC.